This TCR beta chain was sequenced in a study of blood T cell repertoires in COVID-19. Looking at the study overall: Sites across the United States, Italy and Spain contributed samples from acute and convalescent COVID-19.

The CDR3 consists of 16 residues. V lost 4 bases and J lost 8; bases outside the gene matches: 12. Germline CDR1 is KGHDR and CDR2 is SFDVKD. Authors' processing steps: Quantification of nucleated cells was approximated via reference gene primer amplification. Sequenced by immunoSEQ multiplex PCR; TCRdb stores in-frame clones only, minus some. V, J and clone size are taken as reported in that table, and D and trimming were inferred from the DNA itself. Among approximately 61,000 clones listed, about 83% were seen once. The chain is built from TRBV24-1 and TRBJ2-1; 8 bases line up with TRBD2. Source material: peripheral blood. This receptor was identified in a man over 45 with COVID-19, enrolled during active disease. The CDR3 bases are TGTGCCACCAGTGACACCGGGACTAGAGGTCGCGATGAGCAGTTCTTC. This gives the protein CATSDTGTRGRDEQFF.